The 19 T cell receptor beta chains given below trace back to one sample, sequenced in a study of PD-L1 blockade in urothelial cancer (dated by TCRdb to about 2017). Libraries were built with the immunoSEQ multiplex PCR assay. TCRdb holds this immuneACCESS table with in-frame rearrangements only. Some clones are missing; in checked studies, unresolved V genes explain under half, and the rest has no known cause. Across this sample there are more than 40,000 clones, with 80% to 85% seen only once. Approximately 1.5% of the sample is held by the ten biggest clonotypes. The time point label on this specimen signifies: pretreatment peripheral blood. The sample was PBMCs, taken around atezolizumab (anti-PD-L1) treatment. The source is a man aged 45-65 years with urothelial cancer.

V is TRBV28 and J is TRBJ2-1; 8 bases are a match to TRBD1. The V and J ends lost 5 bases and 8 bases, in that order; junction bases with no gene match: 8. This CDR3 region has 14 residues. CDR1 and CDR2 (germline): MDHEN, SYDVKM. In DNA form, the CDR3 reads TGTGCCAGCAGTCTGACCAGGGGGCGGGATGAGCAGTTCTTC. It is translated as CASSLTRGRDEQFF.

CDR3 sequence (DNA): TGTGCCTGGAGGCCACAGGGGGCGAGCAATCAGCCCCAGCATTTT. This gives the protein CAWRPQGASNQPQHF. This chain uses TRBV30 with TRBJ1-5; 9 nucleotides match TRBD1. Unmatched junction bases numbered 4, after V lost 3 bases and J lost 1 base. Germline V gives CDR1 GTSNPN, CDR2 SVGIG (reference sequence). The CDR3 runs 15 residues.

This clone was counted once. A junction end diverges from the germline sequence, so it may reflect a read error. The chain employs TRBV9 and TRBJ2-1; no reliable D call. Germline V CDR1 and CDR2: SGDLS, YYNGEE. The CDR3 spans 14 residues. CDR3 sequence (DNA): TGTGCCAGCAGCGTAGACAGTCCGTACAGTGAGCAGTTCTTC. It encodes CASSVDSPYSEQFF.

The rearrangement joins TRBV6-5 to TRBJ1-5; D is unclear. Looked up from germline, CDR1 is MNHEY and CDR2 is SVGAGI. V was pared by 6 bases and J by 1 base, with 4 bases between. The CDR3 covers 12 residues. For the CDR3, the DNA is TGTGCCAGCAGACAGAGCAATCAGCCCCAGCATTTT. As protein: CASRQSNQPQHF.

The chain employs TRBV28 and TRBJ2-2, with 8 bases aligning to TRBD1. Looked up from germline, CDR1 is MDHEN and CDR2 is SYDVKM. The CDR3 extends over 15 amino acids. With 6 bases clipped from V and 5 bases from J, the junction kept 8 bases outside the gene matches. CDR3 bases: TGTGCCAGCAGAACCAGGGGGCTTCTGACCGGGGAGCTGTTTTTT. Translation gives CASRTRGLLTGELFF.

This chain connects TRBV15 to TRBJ2-3; tentative D call: TRBD2 (5 bases). This CDR3 comprises 15 residues. V lost 1 base and J 5 bases, leaving 13 bases between the germline ends. CDR1 and CDR2 from the germline V gene are LNHNV and YYDKDF (reference sequence). The CDR3 coding sequence is TGTGCCACCAGCAGAGGGACCAGAGGAGGAGATACGCAGTATTTT. It yields the protein CATSRGTRGGDTQYF.

The V gene is TRBV5-5, the J gene TRBJ2-3; D is uncertain. This CDR3 is 13 amino acids long. V was cut by 1 base and J by 5 bases, with 8 bases left in between. Germline loops: CDR1 SGHKS, CDR2 YYEKEE (reference sequence). This chain's CDR3 is CASSLFAIDTQYF. CDR3 DNA sequence: TGTGCCAGCAGCTTGTTCGCGATAGATACGCAGTATTTT. Supplemented by reference TRBV5-5 and TRBJ2-3, the full variable domain reads DAGVTQSPTHLIKTRGQQVTLRCSPISGHKSVSWYQQVLGQGPQFIFQYYEKEERGRGNFPDRFSARQFPNYSSELNVNALLLGDSALYLCASSLFAIDTQYFGPGTRLTVL.

The chain recombines TRBV5-1 with TRBJ2-7; TRBD1 matches at 11 bases. The CDR3 loop spans 16 amino acids. The V gene end was trimmed by 1 base and the J gene end by 4 bases; junction bases not matched to a gene: 7. The germline gives CDR1 SGHRS, CDR2 YFSETQ. The CDR3 nucleotides read TGCGCCAGCAGCTTGACCCTCGGGACAGGGGGTTACGAGCAGTACTTC. It specifies CASSLTLGTGGYEQYF. Based on the CDR3 plus reference TRBV5-1 and TRBJ2-7, the full variable domain is KAGVTQTPRYLIKTRGQQVTLSCSPISGHRSVSWYQQTPGQGLQFLFEYFSETQRNKGNFPGRFSGRQFSNSRSEMNVSTLELGDSALYLCASSLTLGTGGYEQYFGPGTRLTVT.

The chain couples TRBV11-2 to TRBJ1-5; 8 bases are shared with TRBD1. Per germline, CDR1 SGHAT and CDR2 FQNNGV. This CDR3 is built from 14 residues. V shed 4 bases, J shed 2 bases, and the junction held 1 base outside the gene matches. The CDR3 coding sequence is TGTGCCAGCAGCTCGACAGGGGGCAATCAGCCCCAGCATTTT. Residues: CASSSTGGNQPQHF.

The CDR3 region is CASSPRQGTAYEQYF. CDR3 DNA sequence: TGTGCCAGCAGCCCAAGACAGGGGACGGCGTACGAGCAGTACTTC. The rearrangement links TRBV5-4 to TRBJ2-7, with 8 bases identical to TRBD1. V trimming: 4 bases; J trimming: 4 bases; junction bases outside the gene matches: 10. Germline CDR1 reads SGHNT; CDR2 reads YYREEE (reference sequence). CDR3 size: 15 residues. The complete variable domain, with remaining parts taken from reference TRBV5-4 and TRBJ2-7, reads ETGVTQSPTHLIKTRGQQVTLRCSSQSGHNTVSWYQQALGQGPQFIFQYYREEENGRGNFPPRFSGLQFPNYSSELNVNALELDDSALYLCASSPRQGTAYEQYFGPGTRLTVT.

The chain joins TRBV5-6 to TRBJ1-1; possible D gene TRBD1, 6 bases. The germline CDR1 and CDR2 sequences are SGHDT and YYEEEE. This CDR3 contains 14 residues. Trimming pared 2 bases from V and 2 bases from J, leaving 10 bases between. The CDR3 sequence: CASSLGGTNTEAFF. CDR3 bases: TGTGCCAGCAGCTTAGGGGGAACAAACACTGAAGCTTTCTTT.

Only one count was recorded for this clone. The genes are TRBV5-1 and TRBJ1-4; 9 bases are a match to TRBD1. The J segment lost 5 bases and the V segment lost 0 bases, leaving 2 bases of the junction unmatched. The CDR3 is 15 residues long. Looked up from germline, CDR1 is SGHRS and CDR2 is YFSETQ. CDR3 sequence: CASSLAGTGNEKLFF. The CDR3 DNA sequence: TGCGCCAGCAGCTTGGCCGGGACAGGGAATGAAAAACTGTTTTTT.

The chain combines TRBV5-8 with TRBJ1-4, with unresolved D. CDR1 is SGHTS, CDR2 YDEGEE, per germline. CDR3 length: 17 amino acids. The germline V and J ends were trimmed by 0 bases and 0 bases, with 12 bases remaining between them. CDR3 coding DNA: TGTGCCAGCAGCTTGGGTTGGGCCCAGGCAACTAATGAAAAACTGTTTTTT. Translating gives CASSLGWAQATNEKLFF.

V and J are TRBV5-1 and TRBJ1-4; TRBD1 agrees at 7 bases. The CDR3 totals 16 residues. The germline CDR1 and CDR2 sequences are SGHRS and YFSETQ. Losses at the gene ends were 2 bases for V and 2 bases for J; bases not matched to a gene: 6. CDR3 DNA sequence: TGCGCCAGCAGCTTACAGGGGAAGTTGACTAATGAAAAACTGTTTTTT. Amino acids: CASSLQGKLTNEKLFF.

The chain uses TRBV4-1 and TRBJ2-5, with a possible D match to TRBD1 (6 bases). V was shortened by 1 base and J by 2 bases, with 17 bases between the two germline ends. This CDR3 has 17 residues. Looked up from germline, CDR1 is MGHRA and CDR2 is YSYEKL. The CDR3 spells CASSQALLQGRQETQYF. For the CDR3, the DNA is TGCGCCAGCAGCCAAGCCCTTTTGCAGGGGCGACAAGAGACCCAGTACTTC.

The rearrangement links TRBV20-1 to TRBJ1-5, with D uncertain. Germline lookup yields CDR1 DFQATT and CDR2 SNEGSKA (reference sequence). The CDR3 length is 11 residues. Trimming left V 4 bases short and J 6 bases short, with 7 bases between. The CDR3 nucleotides read TGCAGTGCTAAAGGAGGTCAGCCCCAGCATTTT. It codes for CSAKGGQPQHF.

This sequence joins TRBV5-1 and TRBJ2-5, with a tentative D call TRBD2 (6 bases). The V end lost 0 bases, the J end lost 5 bases, and 14 bases lay between the germline ends. The germline CDR1 and CDR2 sequences are SGHRS and YFSETQ. The CDR3 has 15 residues. The CDR3 DNA follows: TGCGCCAGCAGCTTGGGACTAGTGCTCGGGGAGACCCAGTACTTC. This codes for CASSLGLVLGETQYF.

The CDR3 sequence: CSGTSGGSADTQYF. As DNA, the CDR3 is TGCTCCGGGACTAGCGGGGGGAGCGCAGATACGCAGTATTTT. The chain links TRBV29-1 to TRBJ2-3, with 15 bases fitting TRBD2. The CDR3 sequence is 14 residues long. Germline V lookup: CDR1 SQVTM, CDR2 ANQGSEA.

The J gene is TRBJ2-1, the V gene TRBV5-4; D remains ambiguous. The CDR3 sequence is 15 residues long. V shed 4 bases and J shed 6 bases, with 17 bases lying between them. Germline-derived CDR1 and CDR2 are SGHNT and YYREEE (reference sequence). The CDR3 region is CASSPRYPATNEQFF. The DNA of the CDR3 is TGTGCCAGCAGCCCTAGATACCCGGCCACCAATGAGCAGTTCTTC.